This passage covers 30 T cell receptor beta chains from one sample sequenced in a study of T cell responses to AZD1222 COVID-19 vaccine. The table came from immunoSEQ multiplex PCR; TCRdb's copy has only in-frame clones and leaves some out. This table has around 140,000 clones, approximately 91% appearing once. The sample in question was peripheral blood, obtained 28 days after the second AZD1222 dose. The source of these receptors is an adult who received the AZD1222 COVID-19 vaccine.

The V and J genes are TRBV11-2 and TRBJ2-7; 8 bases agree with TRBD2. Per the germline V gene, CDR1 is SGHAT and CDR2 is FQNNGV. V was clipped by 3 bases and J by 6 bases; unmatched bases: 10. The CDR3 is made up of 15 amino acids. CDR3 sequence reads: CASSFILAALGEQYF. CDR3 nucleotides: TGTGCCAGCAGCTTTATACTAGCGGCCCTGGGCGAGCAGTACTTC.

The V and J genes are TRBV5-1 and TRBJ2-7; a weak D match, TRBD1 (6 bases). V was pared by 4 bases and J by 3 bases, with 8 bases between. The CDR3 extends over 12 amino acids. The germline CDR1 and CDR2 sequences are SGHRS and YFSETQ. CDR3 coding DNA: TGCGCCAGCAGCGGGGACATCTACGAGCAGTACTTC. Translated: CASSGDIYEQYF.

This clone appeared a few times. The chain joins TRBV18 to TRBJ1-2; TRBD1 might be the D (5 bases). Germline-derived CDR1 and CDR2 are KGHSH and LQKENI. V was cut by 2 bases and J by 5 bases, with 15 bases left in between. This CDR3 has 15 amino acids. CDR3 DNA: TGTGCCAGCTCACCATTCGCCGGGACGGATTATGGCTACACCTTC. Its protein product is CASSPFAGTDYGYTF.

Here the CDR3 reads CASSPPTGRAFF. CDR3 DNA: TGTGCCAGCTCACCACCTACAGGTAGAGCTTTCTTT. The chain recombines TRBV18 with TRBJ1-1; maybe TRBD1 (5 bases). Trimming removed 0 bases at V and 10 bases at J, with 9 bases between. The CDR3 runs 12 residues. In germline, CDR1 is KGHSH, CDR2 LQKENI.

This clone was recorded only once. This sequence joins TRBV6-5 and TRBJ1-2; 8 bases map to TRBD1. The CDR3 contains 13 residues. V lost 4 bases to trimming and J lost 7 bases; unmatched junction nucleotides: 5. Germline V gene sequence: CDR1 MNHEY, CDR2 SVGAGI. As DNA, the CDR3 is TGTGCCAGCAGTTTGACAGGGGTAGGTGGCTACACCTTC. Protein: CASSLTGVGGYTF.

V usage is TRBV3-1 (or the pseudogene TRBV3-2) and J usage is TRBJ2-5; 15 bases line up with TRBD2. Trimming took 7 bases from V and 3 from J; bases not matched to a gene: 6. Germline V gives CDR1 LGHDT, CDR2 YNNKEL (reference sequence). The CDR3 is 16 amino acids. DNA of the CDR3: TGTGCCAGCACCGGGGGACTAGCGGGAGGTGAAGAGACCCAGTACTTC. This translates into CASTGGLAGGEETQYF.

This chain joins TRBV10-1 and TRBJ2-3, with TRBD2 matching 14 bases. Per the germline V gene, CDR1 is WNHNN and CDR2 is SYGVQD (reference sequence). CDR3 length equals 15 residues. The V segment lost 7 bases and the J segment 4 bases; nucleotides outside the gene matches: 4. The chain's CDR3 is CASMGLAGAADTQYF. CDR3 bases: TGCGCCAGCATGGGACTAGCGGGAGCGGCAGATACGCAGTATTTT.

The V and J genes are TRBV11-3 and TRBJ2-1, with D tentatively TRBD1 (6 bases). CDR1 is SGHNT and CDR2 is YENEEA in the germline V gene. The CDR3 loop spans 15 amino acids. The V end lost 0 bases, the J end lost 7 bases, and 13 bases lay between the germline ends. CDR3 sequence (DNA): TGTGCCAGCAGCTTAGAGGGGGCGCTATGGAATGAGCAGTTCTTC. This translates into CASSLEGALWNEQFF.

The chain joins TRBV4-1 to TRBJ2-2; TRBD1 matches at 8 bases. This CDR3 spans 16 amino acids. Germline CDR1 is MGHRA and CDR2 is YSYEKL. The J segment lost 1 base and the V segment lost 4 bases, leaving 5 bases of the junction unmatched. CDR3 residues: CASSRATGVNTGELFF. In DNA form, the CDR3 reads TGCGCCAGCAGCCGTGCGACAGGGGTGAACACCGGGGAGCTGTTTTTT.

The genes are TRBV18 and TRBJ2-7, with D perhaps TRBD1 (6 bases). Trimming took off 4 bases at V and 5 bases at J, with 24 bases between the two ends. Germline V gives CDR1 KGHSH, CDR2 LQKENI. This CDR3 comprises 17 residues. This chain's CDR3 is CASSQPLRTGKFDEQYF. CDR3 nucleotides: TGTGCCAGCTCACAGCCTTTAAGAACAGGGAAATTCGACGAGCAGTACTTC. Using reference TRBV18 and TRBJ2-7 for the parts outside the CDR3, the full variable domain is NAGVMQNPRHLVRRRGQEARLRCSPMKGHSHVYWYRQLPEEGLKFMVYLQKENIIDESGMPKERFSAEFPKEGPSILRIQQVVRGDSAAYFCASSQPLRTGKFDEQYFGPGTRLTVT.

This chain uses TRBV21-1 with TRBJ2-3; no check of the table's D call, TRBD1, against the DNA was made. TRBV21-1 is annotated as a pseudogene. This CDR3 comprises 18 residues. The CDR3 loop is CASSPLKGGTSRKNTQYF. CDR3 DNA: TGTGCCAGCAGCCCTCTAAAAGGGGGAACTAGTCGGAAAAATACGCAGTATTTT.

V and J are TRBV28 and TRBJ2-1, with 8 positions matching TRBD2. V dropped 6 bases and J dropped 2; count of bases not matched to a gene: 6. In germline, CDR1 is MDHEN, CDR2 SYDVKM. The CDR3 totals 15 residues. CDR3 bases: TGTGCCAGCAGCCCAAGCGGGAGAGCCTACAATGAGCAGTTCTTC. This translates into CASSPSGRAYNEQFF.

The rearrangement uses TRBV18 and TRBJ2-2; 7 bases align to TRBD2. Germline V gene lookup returns CDR1 KGHSH and CDR2 LQKENI. Germline trimming cut 3 bases from V and 4 bases from J; bases unmatched to any gene: 5. The CDR3 has 15 amino acids. The CDR3: CASSPVAGVTGELFF. The DNA for the CDR3 is TGTGCCAGCTCACCTGTAGCGGGCGTCACCGGGGAGCTGTTTTTT.

The chain employs TRBV9 and TRBJ2-1, with 15 bases matching TRBD2. Germline loops: CDR1 SGDLS, CDR2 YYNGEE. The CDR3 is 17 residues long. V was pared by 3 bases and J by 9 bases, with 10 bases of the junction left unmatched. CDR3 amino acids: CASSAYGTSGGYSEQFF. The CDR3, as DNA: TGTGCCAGCAGCGCATACGGGACTAGCGGGGGGTATAGTGAGCAGTTCTTC.

The chain combines TRBV5-4 with TRBJ1-1; 7 bases line up with TRBD1. The germline V gene encodes CDR1 SGHNT and CDR2 YYREEE (reference sequence). Trimming took 5 bases from V and 1 from J; bases not matched to a gene: 5. The CDR3 is 14 amino acids. CDR3 coding DNA: TGTGCCAGCAGATTTAGGACAGGGAACACTGAAGCTTTCTTT. The encoded protein is CASRFRTGNTEAFF.

This chain joins TRBV2 and TRBJ2-5; tentative D call: TRBD2 (6 bases). The CDR3 has 14 amino acids. V was clipped by 4 bases and J by 3 bases, with 12 bases between them. Germline V gives CDR1 SNHLY, CDR2 FYNNEI. The CDR3: CASSVGTGEETQYF. The CDR3 DNA follows: TGTGCCAGCAGTGTCGGGACTGGGGAAGAGACCCAGTACTTC.

V usage is TRBV9 and J usage is TRBJ1-3, with D unresolved. The CDR3 length is 15 residues. CDR1 is SGDLS and CDR2 is YYNGEE in the germline V gene. The ends were cut back, 5 bases at V and 0 bases at J, with 12 bases in the middle. This chain's CDR3 is CASSQQLFSGNTIYF. CDR3 nucleotide sequence: TGTGCCAGCAGTCAGCAGCTTTTCTCTGGAAACACCATATATTTT. Drawing the rest from reference TRBV9 and TRBJ1-3, the complete variable domain is DSGVTQTPKHLITATGQRVTLRCSPRSGDLSVYWYQQSLDQGLQFLIQYYNGEERAKGNILERFSAQQFPDLHSELNLSSLELGDSALYFCASSQQLFSGNTIYFGEGSWLTVV.

The chain carries TRBV9 and TRBJ2-1, with 9 positions matching TRBD2. The CDR3 sequence is 17 residues long. In germline, CDR1 is SGDLS, CDR2 YYNGEE. V gave up 0 bases and J gave up 2 bases; unmatched junction bases: 6. Here the CDR3 reads CASSVAYVAGAYNEQFF. The DNA for the CDR3 is TGTGCCAGCAGCGTAGCTTATGTAGCGGGGGCCTACAATGAGCAGTTCTTC. The whole variable domain, filled in from reference TRBV9 and TRBJ2-1, reads DSGVTQTPKHLITATGQRVTLRCSPRSGDLSVYWYQQSLDQGLQFLIQYYNGEERAKGNILERFSAQQFPDLHSELNLSSLELGDSALYFCASSVAYVAGAYNEQFFGPGTRLTVL.

This clone was seen more than once but under ten times. V and J are TRBV10-3 and TRBJ1-1, with D perhaps TRBD1 (6 bases). Germline CDR1 ENHRY, CDR2 SYGVKD. Trimming shortened V by 5 bases and J by 0 bases, and 7 bases separated the two germline ends. CDR3 length: 13 residues. Here the CDR3 DNA reads TGTGCCATCAGTAGGGACATGAACACTGAAGCTTTCTTT. Amino acids: CAISRDMNTEAFF.

V is TRBV9 and J is TRBJ1-3; TRBD1 might be the D (5 bases). V lost 1 base and J 0 bases, leaving 8 bases between the germline ends. Germline V CDR1 and CDR2: SGDLS, YYNGEE. This CDR3 has 15 amino acids. This CDR3 is CASSVQGASGNTIYF. In DNA form, the CDR3 reads TGTGCCAGCAGCGTACAGGGAGCCTCTGGAAACACCATATATTTT.

The rearrangement uses TRBV10-2 and TRBJ2-6; 9 bases map to TRBD1. The CDR3 loop spans 15 amino acids. Trimming cost V 3 bases and J 7 bases; bases outside gene matches: 4. The V gene's germline CDR1 is WSHSY and CDR2 SAAADI. The CDR3 reads CASSDRTGVANVLTF. The CDR3 region has the DNA TGCGCCAGCAGTGACCGGACAGGGGTAGCCAACGTCCTGACTTTC.

The chain joins TRBV28 to TRBJ2-2, with TRBD2 as a possible D gene (6 bases). This CDR3 spans 16 amino acids. CDR1 MDHEN and CDR2 SYDVKM come from the germline V gene. Deletions cut 1 base from V and 7 bases from J, with 16 bases between. CDR3 amino acids: CASSLSGALTNGELFF. The CDR3 nucleotides are TGTGCCAGCAGTTTATCGGGAGCCTTAACGAACGGGGAGCTGTTTTTT.

The chain joins TRBV7-2 to TRBJ1-1; the D gene is possibly TRBD1 (5 bases). This CDR3 contains 13 residues. Trimming removed 1 base at V and 8 bases at J, with 11 bases between. Germline V lookup: CDR1 SGHTA, CDR2 FQGNSA. In DNA form, the CDR3 reads TGTGCCAGCAGCTTAGGTTTTAGGACAGAAGCTTTCTTT. This encodes CASSLGFRTEAFF.

The chain couples TRBV5-1 to TRBJ2-1; 8 bases match TRBD1. The CDR3 is 15 residues long. The V and J ends lost 6 bases and 2 bases, in that order; junction bases with no gene match: 7. CDR1 is SGHRS, CDR2 YFSETQ, per germline. CDR3 bases: TGCGCCAGCACCGTAGACAGGGGCACCTACAATGAGCAGTTCTTC. Translated, it gives CASTVDRGTYNEQFF.

The V and J genes are TRBV27 and TRBJ2-7; D may be TRBD2 (9 bases). V was trimmed by 6 bases and J by 2 bases, leaving 29 bases between them. This CDR3 has 19 residues. Germline CDR1 reads MNHEY; CDR2 reads SMNVEV (reference sequence). The CDR3 protein is CASRGQGLALAGLTYEQYF. CDR3 nucleotide sequence: TGTGCCAGCAGAGGACAGGGATTAGCGCTAGCGGGGCTGACCTACGAGCAGTACTTC.

The rearrangement uses TRBV7-9 and TRBJ2-1; D is undetermined. There are 12 residues in the CDR3. Per germline, CDR1 SEHNR and CDR2 FQNEAQ (reference sequence). The V end lost 2 bases, the J end lost 9 bases, and 8 bases lay between the germline ends. CDR3 protein: CASSLPKGEQFF. The CDR3 bases are TGTGCCAGCAGCTTACCCAAGGGTGAGCAGTTCTTC.

The V and J genes are TRBV5-1 and TRBJ2-7; no definite D call. From germline, CDR1 is SGHRS and CDR2 YFSETQ. V shed 3 bases and J shed 4 bases, with 20 bases lying between them. The CDR3 extends over 16 amino acids. The CDR3 bases are TGCGCCAGCAGCTACAGACGAACGGGTGGGCAATACGAGCAGTACTTC. Protein product: CASSYRRTGGQYEQYF.

The V call is TRBV5-1, the J call TRBJ1-1; possible D gene TRBD1, 5 bases. CDR1 and CDR2 from the germline V gene are SGHRS and YFSETQ. V lost 0 bases and J 1 base, leaving 16 bases between the germline ends. The CDR3 totals 17 residues. DNA for the CDR3: TGCGCCAGCAGCTTGGAGGGGCACTCCCTTGAGAACACTGAAGCTTTCTTT. Translation: CASSLEGHSLENTEAFF.

The CDR3 spells CAWSGDREQPQHF. The CDR3, as DNA: TGTGCCTGGAGTGGTGACAGGGAACAGCCCCAGCATTTT. The J gene is TRBJ1-5, the V gene TRBV30, with 7 nucleotides matching TRBD1. The CDR3 runs to 13 residues. Germline trimming cut 1 base from V and 7 bases from J; bases unmatched to any gene: 4. Germline V gives CDR1 GTSNPN, CDR2 SVGIG (reference sequence).

This sequence joins TRBV20-1 and TRBJ1-2, with D unclear. Germline V gene data show CDR1 as DFQATT and CDR2 as SNEGSKA (reference sequence). The V gene lost 3 bases and the J gene lost 8 bases, with 10 bases spanning the gap. The CDR3 contains 11 residues. The DNA for the CDR3 is TGCAGTGCTAGCAGTCTGAGGGGCTACACCTTC. It is translated as CSASSLRGYTF.